The rows below give T cell receptor beta chains drawn from one sample of a study of OX40 agonist ivuxolimab in advanced cancers. TCRdb's copy holds only in-frame clones and misses some; the assay was immunoSEQ multiplex PCR. Among 60,000 to 75,000 clones, around 86% were seen once, and the ten largest hold approximately 4%. Sequenced material: CD4+ or CD8+ T cells sorted from blood, taken in a trial of the OX40 agonist ivuxolimab. Source of these receptors: an adult with an advanced solid tumor such as melanoma, head and neck, liver or kidney cancer. Both conserved end residues are part of each CDR3. Each record gives: V gene, J gene, clone size, D gene, CDR3 DNA, CDR3 protein. D genes are given only for firm matches. Expanded clones get a size class; other rows say once, few or many, or leave the size out.

V: TRBV14; J: TRBJ2-1; size: NA; D: TRBD2; DNA: TGTGCCAGCAGCCAAGGCCTAGCGGGGGACCTAAATGAGCAGTTCTTC; CDR3: CASSQGLAGDLNEQFF
V: TRBV19; J: TRBJ2-7; size: NA; D: NA; DNA: TGTGCCAGTAGTACGACAGGGGAGGGCGAGCAGTACTTC; CDR3: CASSTTGEGEQYF
V: TRBV7-6; J: TRBJ2-5; size: once; D: NA; DNA: TGTGCCAGCAGCTTGCAGACAGGTCAAGAGACCCAGTACTTC; CDR3: CASSLQTGQETQYF
V: TRBV9; J: TRBJ2-3; size: NA; D: NA; DNA: TGTGCCAGCAGCGTAGGAATCGGGGTCACAGATACGCAGTATTTT; CDR3: CASSVGIGVTDTQYF
V: TRBV5-5; J: TRBJ1-1; size: NA; D: NA; DNA: TGTGCCAGCAGCTTACAGGGTCGGGGTAACACTGAAGCTTTCTTT; CDR3: CASSLQGRGNTEAFF
V: TRBV6-1; J: TRBJ2-4; size: NA; D: TRBD1; DNA: TGTGCCAGCAGAGGACAGGGGGTAAGAATTCAGTACTTC; CDR3: CASRGQGVRIQYF
V: TRBV5-6; J: TRBJ1-3; size: NA; D: NA; DNA: TGTGCCAGCAGCAAAGACACCGGAAACACCATATATTTT; CDR3: CASSKDTGNTIYF
V: TRBV7-2; J: TRBJ1-4; size: NA; D: NA; DNA: TGTGCCAGCAGCTTCGATGGGATTATCAGTAATGAAAAACTGTTTTTT; CDR3: CASSFDGIISNEKLFF
V: TRBV10-1; J: TRBJ2-3; size: NA; D: NA; DNA: TGCGCCAGCAGTGAGTCAGTAGATACGCAGTATTTT; CDR3: CASSESVDTQYF
V: TRBV7-2; J: TRBJ2-2; size: NA; D: NA; DNA: TGTGCCAGCAGCTTAATTACAGGGTTTGAAGGGGAGCTGTTTTTT; CDR3: CASSLITGFEGELFF
V: TRBV7-2; J: TRBJ2-7; size: NA; D: NA; DNA: TGTGCCAGCAGCTTAGCGTCCGGGGTAAGGACCTACGAGCAGTACTTC; CDR3: CASSLASGVRTYEQYF
V: TRBV5-6; J: TRBJ1-5; size: NA; D: TRBD1; DNA: TGTGCCAGCAGCTCAGTGCGACAGGGCGGACAGCCCCAGCATTTT; CDR3: CASSSVRQGGQPQHF
V: TRBV5-8; J: TRBJ1-5; size: NA; D: NA; DNA: TGTGCCAGCAGCTTTGGGAGGGACTTTAGCAATCAGCCCCAGCATTTT; CDR3: CASSFGRDFSNQPQHF
V: TRBV30; J: TRBJ1-1; size: few; D: NA; DNA: TGTGCCTGGACCAAACAGGTTGAAGAAGCTTTCTTT; CDR3: CAWTKQVEEAFF
V: TRBV5-6; J: TRBJ1-5; size: NA; D: NA; DNA: TGTGCCAGCAGCTTGAGGGACACGTATCAGCCCCAGCATTTT; CDR3: CASSLRDTYQPQHF
V: TRBV11-3; J: TRBJ1-5; size: NA; D: NA; DNA: TGTGCCAGCAGCTTAGGGGAGGGGGCCCAGCATTTT; CDR3: CASSLGEGAQHF
V: TRBV28; J: TRBJ2-7; size: NA; D: TRBD1; DNA: TGTGCCAGCAGGACCAGGACAGGGGGTTATGAGCAGTACTTC; CDR3: CASRTRTGGYEQYF